Below, 9 T cell receptor beta chains from the same sample are listed, as sequenced in a study of beta chain features in type 1 diabetes. What was sequenced were expressed TCRB transcripts, since all of the isolated RNA had been reverse transcribed. The protocol was immunoSEQ multiplex PCR, while the TCRdb copy is restricted to in-frame clones and leaves out a portion. The table has about 400,000 clones, 10% to 15% seen once. Source material: naive CD4+ T cells from blood. The receptors shown here come from a man between 18 and 35 years old in good health.

V usage is TRBV11-2 and J usage is TRBJ1-2; 10 bases line up with TRBD1. The junction had 4 bases not matched to a gene; V was cut back by 4 bases and J by 2 bases. The CDR3 extends over 15 amino acids. Germline V lookup: CDR1 SGHAT, CDR2 FQNNGV. CDR3 sequence (DNA): TGTGCCAGCAGCTCAAGGGACAGGGGAAACTATGGCTACACCTTC. Its protein is CASSSRDRGNYGYTF. The full variable domain, its missing parts supplied by reference TRBV11-2 and TRBJ1-2, is EAGVAQSPRYKIIEKRQSVAFWCNPISGHATLYWYQQILGQGPKLLIQFQNNGVVDDSQLPKDRFSAERLKGVDSTLKIQPAKLEDSAVYLCASSSRDRGNYGYTFGSGTRLTVV.

V usage is TRBV18 and J usage is TRBJ1-1; maybe TRBD1 (6 bases). The V end was cut by 5 bases, the J end by 6 bases, with 16 bases between. Germline CDR1 KGHSH, CDR2 LQKENI. The CDR3 sequence is 14 residues long. For the CDR3, the DNA is TGTGCCAGCTCAAACCGGGACAAGGGAGCTGAAGCTTTCTTT. Translating gives CASSNRDKGAEAFF.

This clone came up a few times. The rearrangement joins TRBV7-6 to TRBJ2-1; possible D gene TRBD2, 5 bases. The CDR3 is made up of 11 amino acids. CDR1 and CDR2 from the germline V gene are SGHVS and FNYEAQ. Trimming left V 8 bases short and J 7 bases short, with 9 bases between. The DNA for the CDR3 is TGTGCCAGCTCCGAGGGTAATGAGCAGTTCTTC. It specifies CASSEGNEQFF. The entire variable domain, with the rest obtained from reference TRBV7-6 and TRBJ2-1, is as follows: GAGVSQSPRYKVTKRGQDVALRCDPISGHVSLYWYRQALGQGPEFLTYFNYEAQQDKSGLPNDRFSAERPEGSISTLTIQRTEQRDSAMYRCASSEGNEQFFGPGTRLTVL.

V usage is TRBV28 and J usage is TRBJ2-1; possibly TRBD2 for D (7 bases). Per germline, CDR1 MDHEN and CDR2 SYDVKM. This CDR3 has 14 residues. V dropped 10 bases and J dropped 0 bases, with 13 bases sitting between them. CDR3 DNA: TGTGCCAACGGGGGCGGGAGCTCCTACAATGAGCAGTTCTTC. Residues: CANGGGSSYNEQFF.

This clone was seen more than once but under ten times. One end of the junction is discordant with germline, which a read error may explain. V and J are TRBV13 and TRBJ1-1; TRBD1 might be the D (5 bases). CDR3 length: 14 residues. The germline CDR1 and CDR2 sequences are PRHDT and FYEKMQ (reference sequence). CDR3 sequence reads: CASRLAGGNTEAFF. The DNA for the CDR3 is TGTGCCAGCAGGTTAGCGGGGGGGAACACTGAAGCTTTCTTT.

The table lists this clone with a few counts. This chain joins TRBV19 and TRBJ2-5; 8 positions match TRBD2. The germline V gene encodes CDR1 LNHDA and CDR2 SQIVND (reference sequence). The V segment lost 1 base and the J segment 1 base; nucleotides outside the gene matches: 5. The CDR3 extends over 16 amino acids. The CDR3 here is CASSIGASGSQETQYF. The CDR3 DNA sequence: TGTGCCAGTAGTATAGGGGCTAGCGGGTCCCAAGAGACCCAGTACTTC.

V and J are TRBV28 and TRBJ1-1, with 10 bases aligning to TRBD1. The CDR3 runs to 14 residues. Germline-derived CDR1 and CDR2 are MDHEN and SYDVKM. With V trimmed by 5 bases and J by 6 bases, 6 bases remained unmatched. CDR3 amino acids: CASSRDRGGPEAFF. CDR3 DNA sequence: TGTGCCAGCAGTCGGGACAGGGGCGGACCTGAAGCTTTCTTT.

The chain links TRBV10-3 to TRBJ2-1; 14 positions match TRBD2. CDR3 size: 14 residues. The V gene end was trimmed by 7 bases and the J gene end by 8 bases; junction bases not matched to a gene: 4. The germline gives CDR1 ENHRY, CDR2 SYGVKD. CDR3 in DNA: TGTGCCATCACAGGGACTAGCGGGAGCCATGAGCAGTTCTTC. It yields the protein CAITGTSGSHEQFF.

The chain is built from TRBV7-8 and TRBJ2-7; tentatively, D is TRBD2 (5 bases). The V end lost 5 bases, the J end lost 3 bases, and 11 bases lay between the germline ends. Germline V gene sequence: CDR1 SGHVS, CDR2 FQNEAQ. The CDR3 totals 13 residues. CDR3: CASSRGGDYEQYF. The CDR3, as DNA: TGTGCCAGCAGCCGGGGTGGGGACTACGAGCAGTACTTC.